Shown below are 28 T cell receptor beta chains from a single sample sequenced in a study of blood T cell repertoires in COVID-19. Repertoires were generated with immunoSEQ multiplex PCR, while TCRdb's copy carries only in-frame clones and drops some. The table shows roughly 260,000 clones, with 86% occurring only once. What was sequenced was PBMCs or T cells enriched from blood (not recorded which). These receptors came from a woman aged 18-30 years who had recovered from COVID-19.

The table lists this clone with a count of one. The V and J genes are TRBV28 and TRBJ2-3, with D perhaps matching TRBD2 (6 bases). V was trimmed by 6 bases and J by 0 bases, leaving 16 bases between them. Germline V gene sequence: CDR1 MDHEN, CDR2 SYDVKM. The CDR3 is 16 amino acids. The chain's CDR3 is CASRDRDWVSTDTQYF. CDR3 nucleotides: TGTGCCAGCAGAGACCGGGACTGGGTTAGCACAGATACGCAGTATTTT.

The chain is built from TRBV7-9 and TRBJ2-1; 9 bases align to TRBD2. The CDR3 runs to 16 residues. V shed 5 bases, J shed 9 bases, and the junction held 14 bases outside the gene matches. Germline V gives CDR1 SEHNR, CDR2 FQNEAQ (reference sequence). In DNA form, the CDR3 reads TGTGCCAGCAGCCCACGGCGGGAGGGCCGGGGGGGTGAGCAGTTCTTC. Amino acids: CASSPRREGRGGEQFF.

CDR3 loop: CASSPLRDSSREQYF. The CDR3 bases are TGTGCCAGCAGCCCCCTGCGGGACTCCTCCCGCGAGCAGTACTTC. The V gene is TRBV7-2, the J gene TRBJ2-7; weak D call: TRBD2 (6 bases). CDR1 is SGHTA, CDR2 FQGNSA, per germline. V was clipped by 5 bases and J by 6 bases, with 20 bases between them. This CDR3 contains 15 residues.

The V gene is TRBV19, the J gene TRBJ1-2; tentative D call: TRBD1 (5 bases). CDR1 and CDR2 (germline): LNHDA, SQIVND (reference sequence). The CDR3 contains 12 residues. Trimming removed 5 bases from V and 4 bases from J, with 8 bases in between. CDR3 nucleotides: TGTGCCAGTAGTTATAGGGGCTATGGCTACACCTTC. Amino acids: CASSYRGYGYTF. Looking up the rest from reference TRBV19 and TRBJ1-2 gives the full variable domain: DGGITQSPKYLFRKEGQNVTLSCEQNLNHDAMYWYRQDPGQGLRLIYYSQIVNDFQKGDIAEGYSVSREKKESFPLTVTSAQKNPTAFYLCASSYRGYGYTFGSGTRLTVV.

The V gene is TRBV4-1, the J gene TRBJ1-2; 11 bases match TRBD1. V trimming: 2 bases; J trimming: 4 bases; junction bases outside the gene matches: 3. The CDR3 spans 15 residues. The germline gives CDR1 MGHRA, CDR2 YSYEKL. In nucleotides, the CDR3 is TGCGCCAGCAGCCAACCGGGACAGGGGGGCTATGGCTACACCTTC. Protein product: CASSQPGQGGYGYTF.

The rearrangement links TRBV4-1 to TRBJ2-5, with D possibly matching TRBD1 (6 bases). Per the germline V gene, CDR1 is MGHRA and CDR2 is YSYEKL. The CDR3 spans 15 residues. V shed 2 bases and J shed 7 bases, with 17 bases lying between them. The CDR3 DNA sequence: TGCGCCAGCAGCCAACAAACAGGGTTTAGGGGGACCCAGTACTTC. It yields the protein CASSQQTGFRGTQYF.

This chain links TRBV19 with TRBJ2-3; TRBD2 matches at 7 bases. The CDR3 totals 15 residues. With V trimmed by 5 bases and J by 3 bases, 8 bases remained unmatched. Per the germline V gene, CDR1 is LNHDA and CDR2 is SQIVND (reference sequence). CDR3 nucleotides: TGTGCCAGTAGTCCAGCGGGGAAGGGGACAGATACGCAGTATTTT. Translated, it gives CASSPAGKGTDTQYF.

The sample holds one count of this clone. The chain employs TRBV3-1 (or the pseudogene TRBV3-2) and TRBJ1-6; TRBD1 aligns across 7 bases. Germline CDR1 and CDR2: LGHDT and YNNKEL (reference sequence). J lost 13 bases, V lost 4 bases, and 10 bases had no gene match. The CDR3 loop spans 14 amino acids. In nucleotides, the CDR3 is TGTGCCAGCAGCCGCCGGGACAGAGGCCATCCCCTCCACTTT. It encodes CASSRRDRGHPLHF.

The chain combines TRBV15 with TRBJ2-1; TRBD2 matches 7 bases. There are 16 residues in the CDR3. Germline loops: CDR1 LNHNV, CDR2 YYDKDF (reference sequence). With V trimmed by 1 base and J by 6 bases, 9 bases remained unmatched. The CDR3 DNA sequence: TGTGCCACCAGCAGAGGTCGGGACTACCAACTCAATGAGCAGTTCTTC. Translation gives CATSRGRDYQLNEQFF.

This clone occurred once. The chain joins TRBV6-1 to TRBJ1-2, with D unclear. Trimming took 2 bases from V and 0 from J, leaving 10 bases between them. This CDR3 region has 15 residues. Germline assignment: CDR1 MNHNS and CDR2 SASEGT. CDR3 sequence reads: CASSERIRANYGYTF. The CDR3 DNA is TGTGCCAGCAGTGAAAGAATAAGAGCTAACTATGGCTACACCTTC.

J is TRBJ2-1 and V is TRBV5-1; the match to TRBD1 covers 10 bases. The CDR3 runs 16 residues. Germline V gene data show CDR1 as SGHRS and CDR2 as YFSETQ. The trim removed 0 bases at V and 7 bases at J, leaving 7 bases unmatched. The chain's CDR3 is CASSLVSGQGFNEQFF. CDR3 sequence (DNA): TGCGCCAGCAGCTTGGTCTCGGGACAGGGGTTTAATGAGCAGTTCTTC.

This rearrangement joins TRBV19 to TRBJ1-6, with D hard to call. V dropped 5 bases and J dropped 3 bases, with 14 bases sitting between them. The CDR3 runs 16 residues. Per germline, CDR1 LNHDA and CDR2 SQIVND (reference sequence). CDR3: CASSPSRGLYNSPLHF. The CDR3 bases are TGTGCCAGTAGTCCCTCACGAGGACTCTATAATTCACCCCTCCACTTT.

The chain links TRBV12-3 or TRBV12-4 to TRBJ1-4; no clear D gene. The CDR3 runs 13 residues. With 5 bases removed from V and 6 bases from J, the gap between germline ends came to 10 bases. The CDR3 sequence is CASSIGIYEKLFF. Written as DNA, the CDR3 is TGTGCCAGCAGTATCGGGATCTATGAAAAACTGTTTTTT.

V usage is TRBV11-2 and J usage is TRBJ2-5; 12 bases line up with TRBD2. Germline assignment: CDR1 SGHAT and CDR2 FQNNGV. This CDR3 has 17 amino acids. The ends lost 1 base at V and 5 bases at J; junction bases unmatched: 8. The CDR3 region is CASSLGSLAGGPETQYF. The CDR3 nucleotides are TGTGCCAGCAGCTTAGGTAGTCTAGCGGGAGGGCCGGAGACCCAGTACTTC.

The V and J genes are TRBV6-5 and TRBJ1-5; the D is unclear. Germline values: CDR1 MNHEY, CDR2 SVGAGI. The V and J ends lost 6 bases and 11 bases respectively, with 20 bases between them. This CDR3 is 14 amino acids long. CDR3 in amino acids: CASSPGQGLRAQHF. CDR3 DNA: TGTGCCAGCAGCCCCGGTCAAGGTCTTCGGGCCCAGCATTTT.

The chain recombines TRBV5-1 with TRBJ1-4; 8 positions agree with TRBD1. The germline V gene encodes CDR1 SGHRS and CDR2 YFSETQ. The V and J ends lost 0 bases and 8 bases, in that order; junction bases with no gene match: 12. The CDR3 has 17 amino acids. The chain's CDR3 is CASSLVGNPGGSEKLFF. DNA for the CDR3: TGCGCCAGCAGCTTGGTCGGTAATCCAGGGGGCTCGGAAAAACTGTTTTTT.

This clone was seen a few times. V and J are TRBV6-2 or TRBV6-3 and TRBJ1-1, with 9 bases matching TRBD1. The germline V gene has CDR1 MNHEY and CDR2 SVGEGT. The CDR3 is made up of 14 amino acids. Trimming took 0 bases from V and 13 from J; bases not matched to a gene: 9. CDR3 residues: CASSYSRGTGTFFF. CDR3 sequence (DNA): TGTGCCAGCAGTTACTCTAGAGGGACAGGGACATTTTTCTTT.

This chain links TRBV30 with TRBJ2-5, with 11 bases aligning to TRBD2. In germline, CDR1 is GTSNPN, CDR2 SVGIG (reference sequence). CDR3 length equals 13 residues. Trimming at V came to 4 bases and at J to 4 bases, leaving 2 bases not matched to a gene. This chain's CDR3 is CAWIAGGRETQYF. In nucleotides, the CDR3 is TGTGCCTGGATAGCGGGGGGGCGAGAGACCCAGTACTTC.

The J gene is TRBJ1-4, the V gene TRBV28, with 9 bases that match TRBD1. V trimming: 7 bases; J trimming: 5 bases; junction bases outside the gene matches: 11. CDR3 length equals 16 residues. The germline CDR1 and CDR2 sequences are MDHEN and SYDVKM. The CDR3 protein is CASKVPGQGRNEKLFF. As DNA, the CDR3 is TGTGCCAGCAAAGTCCCGGGACAGGGCCGGAATGAAAAACTGTTTTTT.

The chain combines TRBV7-3 with TRBJ2-1; no firm D call. CDR1 SGHTA and CDR2 FQGTGA come from the germline V gene. V gave up 1 base and J gave up 5 bases, with 9 bases separating them. This CDR3 is 14 amino acids long. CDR3 nucleotides: TGTGCCAGCAGCTTAAGCGGAAGAAACAATGAGCAGTTCTTC. Protein product: CASSLSGRNNEQFF.

The chain employs TRBV9 and TRBJ1-2, with D unclear. CDR1 and CDR2 from the germline V gene are SGDLS and YYNGEE. Trimming pared 0 bases from V and 3 bases from J, leaving 6 bases between. This CDR3 is 13 amino acids long. The CDR3 protein is CASSVESDYGYTF. The CDR3 nucleotides read TGTGCCAGCAGCGTAGAGAGCGACTATGGCTACACCTTC.

The V and J genes are TRBV30 and TRBJ2-7, with unresolved D. Germline V gene lookup returns CDR1 GTSNPN and CDR2 SVGIG (reference sequence). Deletions cut 0 bases from V and 2 bases from J, with 8 bases between. The CDR3 consists of 13 residues. CDR3 region: CAWSVSHTYEQYF. In DNA, the CDR3 is TGTGCCTGGAGTGTCTCTCACACCTACGAGCAGTACTTC.

This clone has just one count. The chain links TRBV25-1 to TRBJ2-7; D is unresolved. Germline loops: CDR1 MGHDK, CDR2 SYGVNS. V was pared by 1 base and J by 2 bases, with 9 bases between. The CDR3 has 14 residues. The CDR3 is CASSEFSPAYEQYF. CDR3 nucleotide sequence: TGTGCCAGCAGTGAATTTTCCCCAGCCTACGAGCAGTACTTC.

The CDR3 spells CASSLSGSFTGELFF. CDR3 nucleotide sequence: TGTGCCAGCAGCTTAAGTGGGAGTTTCACCGGGGAGCTGTTTTTT. This rearrangement joins TRBV7-3 to TRBJ2-2; D is possibly TRBD2 (5 bases). The germline V and J ends were trimmed by 1 base and 4 bases, with 10 bases remaining between them. Per the germline V gene, CDR1 is SGHTA and CDR2 is FQGTGA. The CDR3 is 15 amino acids.

This chain joins TRBV19 and TRBJ2-1, with 7 bases that match TRBD2. The germline V gene has CDR1 LNHDA and CDR2 SQIVND (reference sequence). V shed 3 bases and J 2 bases; nucleotides not matched to a gene: 4. CDR3 size: 15 residues. CDR3 sequence reads: CASSIRRGTYNEQFF. DNA of the CDR3: TGTGCCAGTAGTATTCGGCGGGGGACCTACAATGAGCAGTTCTTC.

The chain couples TRBV6-2 or TRBV6-3 to TRBJ2-1; 11 bases are a match to TRBD2. The CDR3 runs 17 residues. Germline-derived CDR1 and CDR2 are MNHEY and SVGEGT. Losses at the gene ends were 0 bases for V and 1 base for J; bases not matched to a gene: 2. As DNA, the CDR3 is TGTGCCAGCAGTTACTCGAGGACTAGCGGGTCCTACAATGAGCAGTTCTTC. It specifies CASSYSRTSGSYNEQFF.

V gene TRBV7-9 combines with J gene TRBJ1-2; 7 nucleotides match TRBD1. The junction had 20 bases not matched to a gene; V was cut back by 6 bases and J by 1 base. The CDR3 spans 19 residues. Germline V gene lookup returns CDR1 SEHNR and CDR2 FQNEAQ (reference sequence). The CDR3 bases are TGTGCCAGCAGGCCTAGGGGACAGTACGAAAGCGGGCGTAACTATGGCTACACCTTC. This codes for CASRPRGQYESGRNYGYTF.

This clone was counted only a few times. This sequence joins TRBV9 and TRBJ1-4; 8 bases line up with TRBD1. V trimming: 4 bases; J trimming: 7 bases; junction bases outside the gene matches: 9. This CDR3 is built from 15 residues. Germline V gives CDR1 SGDLS, CDR2 YYNGEE. The CDR3 spells CASSPRTGQGEKLFF. The CDR3 DNA is TGTGCCAGCAGCCCTCGGACAGGGCAAGGTGAAAAACTGTTTTTT.